This is a list of T cell receptor beta chains from one sample in a study of T cell changes during pregnancy in multiple sclerosis. Sequencing was performed with immunoSEQ multiplex PCR; in TCRdb, only in-frame clones are kept and a portion is missing. The sample lists some 35,000 clones, roughly nine tenths occurring once. Source: CD4+ T cells from peripheral blood mononuclear cells, taken after pregnancy. These TCRs come from a female donor in good health, enrolled as a control in a pregnancy study. Each CDR3 is given with its conserved first and last residue. D genes are given only for firm matches. A clone size is listed for some rows: how often the clone was seen (once, few, many), or a class if it is expanded.

>TRBJ2-2|NA|NA|TRBV5-1
CASSQLVPGELFF
TGCGCCAGCAGCCAACTAGTCCCCGGGGAGCTGTTTTTT
>TRBJ1-1|TRBD1|NA|TRBV19
CASSRTENRGTAFF
TGTGCCAGTAGTAGAACCGAAAACAGGGGTACAGCTTTCTTT
>TRBJ2-2|TRBD1|once|TRBV9
CASSPTGTANTGELFF
TGTGCCAGCAGCCCAACCGGGACAGCGAACACCGGGGAGCTGTTTTTT
>TRBJ2-7|NA|NA|TRBV12-5
CASGFQGSEQYF
TGTGCTAGTGGCTTCCAGGGTTCCGAGCAGTACTTC
>TRBJ2-2|NA|NA|TRBV6-1
CASSEVGGVAGELFF
TGTGCCAGCAGTGAAGTAGGAGGGGTGGCCGGGGAGCTGTTTTTT
>TRBJ2-1|NA|NA|TRBV4-3
CASSQDQGLASYNEQFF
TGCGCCAGCAGCCAAGATCAAGGCCTAGCCTCCTACAATGAGCAGTTCTTC
>TRBJ2-3|NA|NA|TRBV13
CASSWDGGSDTQYF
TGTGCCAGCAGCTGGGACGGGGGATCCGATACGCAGTATTTT
>TRBJ1-1|NA|NA|TRBV18
CASSTTGNTEAFF
TGTGCCAGCTCAACGACAGGGAACACTGAAGCTTTCTTT
>TRBJ2-2|NA|NA|TRBV21-1
CASSKGLAGTNTGELFF
TGTGCCAGCAGCAAGGGGCTAGCGGGAACGAACACCGGGGAGCTGTTTTTT
>TRBJ1-2|NA|NA|TRBV27
CASSLEGRGYGYTF
TGTGCCAGCAGTTTAGAGGGGAGGGGCTATGGCTACACCTTC
>TRBJ2-3|TRBD2|NA|TRBV5-1
CASSLGVAGGLTDTQYF
TGCGCCAGCAGCTTGGGTGTAGCGGGGGGGCTCACAGATACGCAGTATTTT
>TRBJ2-3|TRBD2|once|TRBV11-1
CASSLARLAGDRAQYF
TGTGCCAGCAGCTTAGCGAGACTAGCGGGGGACCGAGCACAGTATTTT
>TRBJ1-3|NA|NA|TRBV13
CASSFTGGSGNTIYF
TGTGCCAGCAGCTTCACCGGCGGCTCTGGAAACACCATATATTTT
>TRBJ2-5|TRBD1|NA|TRBV11-3
CASSQGQGEQETQYF
TGTGCCAGCAGCCAGGGACAGGGGGAACAAGAGACCCAGTACTTC
>TRBJ2-5|TRBD2|NA|TRBV6-5
CASSSITSGRGETQYF
TGTGCCAGCAGTTCGATAACTAGCGGGAGAGGGGAGACCCAGTACTTC
>TRBJ2-1|NA|NA|TRBV5-1
CASTKEGGSYNEQFF
TGCGCCAGCACGAAAGAGGGGGGGTCCTACAATGAGCAGTTCTTC
>TRBJ2-1|TRBD1|NA|TRBV2
CASRTDRGLSTGQFF
TGTGCCAGCAGAACAGACAGGGGCCTTTCTACGGGGCAGTTCTTC
>TRBJ2-5|NA|NA|TRBV7-9
CASSFGEDRTQYF
TGTGCCAGCAGCTTCGGAGAGGATCGGACCCAGTACTTC
>TRBJ2-3|TRBD2|NA|TRBV29-1
CSGETSGGADTQYF
TGCAGCGGCGAGACTAGCGGGGGAGCAGATACGCAGTATTTT
>TRBJ1-2|NA|few|TRBV5-6
CASSPRPISPGGYTF
TGTGCCAGCAGCCCGCGACCCATTTCCCCAGGTGGCTACACCTTC
>TRBJ1-1|NA|once|TRBV10-1
CASSPVPDMNTEAFF
TGCGCCAGCAGTCCGGTGCCGGACATGAACACTGAAGCTTTCTTT
>TRBJ1-6|NA|NA|TRBV11-2
CASSFGGSNSPLHF
TGTGCCAGCAGCTTTGGGGGCTCGAATTCACCCCTCCACTTT
>TRBJ1-6|TRBD1|NA|TRBV14
CASSRRQGEYNSPLHF
TGTGCCAGCAGCCGGAGACAGGGAGAATATAATTCACCCCTCCACTTT
>TRBJ2-5|TRBD2|NA|TRBV4-2
CASSQGLAAQETQYF
TGTGCCAGCAGCCAAGGGCTAGCGGCCCAAGAGACCCAGTACTTC
>TRBJ2-1|TRBD2|NA|TRBV19
CASSPLGGTSSYNEQFF
TGTGCCAGTAGTCCTCTGGGGGGGACCAGCTCCTACAATGAGCAGTTCTTC
>TRBJ2-1|NA|NA|TRBV5-1
CASSLGGASYNEQFF
TGCGCCAGCAGCTTGGGCGGGGCTTCCTACAATGAGCAGTTCTTC
>TRBJ2-7|NA|once|TRBV7-7
CASSFGLGGYF
TGTGCTAGCAGCTTTGGCCTGGGGGGGTACTTC
>TRBJ2-7|TRBD2|NA|TRBV6-5
CASSRKTSGSYEQYF
TGTGCCAGCAGTCGGAAGACTAGCGGGAGCTACGAGCAGTACTTC
>TRBJ1-5|NA|NA|TRBV7-2
CASSLTQGSNQPQHF
TGTGCCAGCAGCTTAACACAGGGTAGCAATCAGCCCCAGCATTTT
>TRBJ2-3|TRBD2|NA|TRBV10-1
CASSVSSGRAGTDTQYF
TGCGCCAGCAGTGTCTCTAGCGGGAGGGCCGGCACAGATACGCAGTATTTT
>TRBJ2-4|TRBD2|NA|TRBV19
CASSSGGALAKNIQYF
TGTGCCAGTTCTAGCGGGGGGGCCTTAGCCAAAAACATTCAGTACTTC
>TRBJ2-1|NA|NA|TRBV6-6
CASSDGVIYNEQFF
TGTGCCAGCAGTGACGGGGTGATCTACAATGAGCAGTTCTTC
>TRBJ1-2|TRBD1|once|TRBV5-1
CASRLEQGYGYTF
TGCGCCAGCAGACTAGAACAGGGGTATGGCTACACCTTC
>TRBJ2-2|TRBD2|NA|TRBV7-6
CASSLTSGRASSGELFF
TGTGCCAGCAGCTTAACTAGCGGGAGGGCCAGCTCCGGGGAGCTGTTTTTT
>TRBJ1-3|NA|NA|TRBV7-9
CASSTQGPGGGNTIYF
TGTGCCAGCAGCACGCAGGGGCCAGGAGGTGGAAACACCATATATTTT
>TRBJ2-7|NA|NA|TRBV19
CASSLRTATYEQYF
TGTGCCAGTAGTCTAAGGACAGCCACCTACGAGCAGTACTTC
>TRBJ1-6|NA|NA|TRBV21-1
CASSSTGGEIDSPLHF
TGTGCCAGTTCCTCTACAGGGGGGGAAATAGATTCACCCCTCCACTTT
>TRBJ2-2|NA|NA|TRBV7-3
CASSADSRTGGELFF
TGTGCCAGCAGCGCCGACAGTCGCACGGGCGGGGAGCTGTTTTTT
>TRBJ1-2|TRBD1|NA|TRBV2
CASSEFIRDSYGYTF
TGTGCCAGCAGTGAATTCATTCGGGACAGCTATGGCTACACCTTC
>TRBJ2-5|TRBD1|NA|TRBV9
CASSPGTGSLIVTQYF
TGTGCCAGCAGCCCAGGGACAGGGTCCCTCATTGTGACCCAGTACTTC
>TRBJ1-2|TRBD1|NA|TRBV7-2
CASSLGTGVGYGYTF
TGTGCCAGCAGCTTGGGGACAGGGGTCGGATATGGCTACACCTTC
>TRBJ1-3|NA|NA|TRBV4-1
CASSQFRGNSGNTIYF
TGCGCCAGCAGCCAGTTTCGGGGTAACTCTGGAAACACCATATATTTT
>TRBJ1-1|TRBD1|NA|TRBV28
CASLQGGNTEAFF
TGTGCCAGCTTACAGGGGGGGAACACTGAAGCTTTCTTT
>TRBJ1-6|TRBD1|NA|TRBV2
CASKRDRAVSPLHF
TGTGCCAGCAAACGAGACAGGGCGGTTTCACCCCTCCACTTT
>TRBJ2-2|NA|NA|TRBV5-6
CASSWGPPGNTGELFF
TGTGCCAGCAGCTGGGGGCCCCCCGGGAACACCGGGGAGCTGTTTTTT
>TRBJ1-1|NA|once|TRBV5-6
CASSFPETEAFF
TGTGCCAGCAGCTTCCCCGAGACTGAAGCTTTCTTT
>TRBJ1-2|NA|NA|TRBV28
CASTGSILNYGYTF
TGTGCCAGCACCGGGAGCATTCTTAACTATGGCTACACCTTC
>TRBJ1-3|NA|NA|TRBV7-9
CASSLASSGNTIYF
TGTGCCAGCAGCTTAGCCAGCTCTGGAAACACCATATATTTT
>TRBJ1-2|TRBD1|few|TRBV6-6
CASTSSGTGDGYTF
TGTGCCAGCACCTCATCCGGGACAGGGGATGGCTACACCTTC
>TRBJ2-5|TRBD2|NA|TRBV6-5
CASSPGLAFKETQYF
TGTGCCAGCAGTCCCGGACTAGCGTTTAAAGAGACCCAGTACTTC
>TRBJ2-2|TRBD2|NA|TRBV2
CASRLSGSGAGELFF
TGTGCCAGCAGGCTTAGCGGGAGTGGTGCCGGGGAGCTGTTTTTT
>TRBJ2-5|NA|NA|TRBV11-2
CASSPRGGTGETQYF
TGTGCCAGCAGCCCTAGGGGCGGGACCGGAGAGACCCAGTACTTC
>TRBJ2-3|TRBD2|NA|TRBV7-3
CASSSGLAGGTQYF
TGTGCCAGCAGCTCTGGACTAGCGGGGGGTACGCAGTATTTT
>TRBJ2-7|NA|NA|TRBV4-3
CASSQEGGTTYEQYF
TGCGCCAGCAGCCAAGAAGGCGGGACCACCTACGAGCAGTACTTC